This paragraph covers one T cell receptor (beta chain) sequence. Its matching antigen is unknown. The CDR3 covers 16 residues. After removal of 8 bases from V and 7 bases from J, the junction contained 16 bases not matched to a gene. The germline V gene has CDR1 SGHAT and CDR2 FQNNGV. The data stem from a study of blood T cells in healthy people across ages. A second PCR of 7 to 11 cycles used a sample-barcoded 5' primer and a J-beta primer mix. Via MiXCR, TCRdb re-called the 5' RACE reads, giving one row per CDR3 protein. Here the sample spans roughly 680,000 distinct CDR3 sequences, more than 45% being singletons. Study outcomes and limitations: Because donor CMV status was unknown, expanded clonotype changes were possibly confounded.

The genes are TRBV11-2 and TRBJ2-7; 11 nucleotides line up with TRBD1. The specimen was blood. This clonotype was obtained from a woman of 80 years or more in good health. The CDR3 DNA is TGTGCCAGCGGCAAGGGACAGGGGGTCTCCTACAATGAGCAGTACTTC. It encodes CASGKGQGVSYNEQYF.